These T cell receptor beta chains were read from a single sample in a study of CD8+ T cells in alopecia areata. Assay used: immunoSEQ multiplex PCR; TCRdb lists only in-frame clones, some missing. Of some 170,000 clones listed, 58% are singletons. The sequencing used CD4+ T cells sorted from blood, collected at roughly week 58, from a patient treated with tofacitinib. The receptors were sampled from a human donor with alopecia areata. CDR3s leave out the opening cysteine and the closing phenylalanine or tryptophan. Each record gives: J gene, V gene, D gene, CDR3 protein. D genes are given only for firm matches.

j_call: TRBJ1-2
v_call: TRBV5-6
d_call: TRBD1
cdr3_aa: ASSLGQMRFGGYT

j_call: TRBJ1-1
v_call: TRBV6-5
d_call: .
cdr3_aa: ASSYTPGENTEAF

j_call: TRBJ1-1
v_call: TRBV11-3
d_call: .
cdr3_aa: ASSHPPRNTEAF

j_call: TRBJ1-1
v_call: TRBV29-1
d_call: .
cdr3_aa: SVERQLNTEAF

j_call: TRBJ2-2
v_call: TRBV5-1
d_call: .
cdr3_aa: ASSLRTTTGELF

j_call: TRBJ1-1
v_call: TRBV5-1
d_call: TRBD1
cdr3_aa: ASSLAGQRSMNTEAF

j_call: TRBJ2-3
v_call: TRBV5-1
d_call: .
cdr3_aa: ASSLSGDTDTQY

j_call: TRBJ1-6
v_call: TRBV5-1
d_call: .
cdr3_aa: ASSLETGVNSPLH

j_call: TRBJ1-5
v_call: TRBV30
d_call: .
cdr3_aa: AWGQYSNQPQH

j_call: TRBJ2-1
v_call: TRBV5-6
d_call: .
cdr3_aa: ASTPRTWTHEQF

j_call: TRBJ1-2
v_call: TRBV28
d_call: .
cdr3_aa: ASSLVPPQVYGYT

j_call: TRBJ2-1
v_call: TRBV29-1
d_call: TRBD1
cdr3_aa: SVLPGQGYNEQF

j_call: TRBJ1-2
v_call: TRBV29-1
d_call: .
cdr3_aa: SVAYRAGYGYT